The 21 T cell receptor beta chains below come from one sample, sequenced in a study of response to subunit inactivated influenza vaccine. Using its own MiXCR run on the RT-PCR reads, TCRdb lists one record per CDR3 protein. Of 500,000 to 650,000 distinct CDR3 sequences listed, about 7.6% are singletons. The source was PBMCs from blood, collected roughly 24 months after vaccination. These receptors came from a man aged 45-69 years who received an inactivated influenza vaccine.

The chain recombines TRBV5-1 with TRBJ2-2; 9 positions match TRBD1. CDR1 and CDR2 (germline): SGHRS, YFSETQ. The CDR3 spans 15 residues. The J segment lost 1 base and the V segment lost 9 bases, leaving 7 bases of the junction unmatched. Here the CDR3 DNA reads TGCGCCACAGAACAGGGGGCTGGGAACACCGGGGAGCTGTTTTTT. Protein: CATEQGAGNTGELFF.

The table lists this clonotype with a few counts. The chain joins TRBV18 to TRBJ2-5; 8 bases are shared with TRBD2. Germline CDR1 KGHSH, CDR2 LQKENI. V lost 3 bases, J lost 0 bases, and 3 bases stayed unmatched. CDR3 length: 15 amino acids. CDR3 sequence: CASSPSGEYQETQYF. The DNA of the CDR3 is TGTGCCAGCTCACCTAGCGGGGAGTACCAAGAGACCCAGTACTTC. Based on the CDR3 plus reference TRBV18 and TRBJ2-5, the full variable domain is NAGVMQNPRHLVRRRGQEARLRCSPMKGHSHVYWYRQLPEEGLKFMVYLQKENIIDESGMPKERFSAEFPKEGPSILRIQQVVRGDSAAYFCASSPSGEYQETQYFGPGTRLLVL.

This chain links TRBV28 with TRBJ1-4; tentatively, D is TRBD1 (6 bases). Trimming took 5 bases from V and 8 from J, leaving 15 bases between them. The CDR3 has 14 residues. Germline V gene lookup returns CDR1 MDHEN and CDR2 SYDVKM. CDR3 sequence reads: CASSEGQGREKLFF. The CDR3 coding sequence is TGTGCCAGCAGTGAGGGGCAGGGGAGAGAAAAACTGTTTTTT.

The V gene is TRBV12-3 or TRBV12-4, the J gene TRBJ2-5, with 12 bases identical to TRBD2. With 6 bases clipped from V and 4 bases from J, the junction kept 18 bases outside the gene matches. There are 19 residues in the CDR3. CDR3 residues: CASSHRRLAGVLMAETQYF. The CDR3 region has the DNA TGTGCCAGCAGCCATCGGCGACTAGCGGGGGTTCTTATGGCAGAGACCCAGTACTTC.

This clonotype was detected ten times or more. The chain carries TRBV4-3 and TRBJ2-2; 10 nucleotides match TRBD2. With 0 bases clipped from V and 3 bases from J, the junction kept 4 bases outside the gene matches. Germline-derived CDR1 and CDR2 are LGHNA and YSLEER. This CDR3 is 17 amino acids long. The CDR3 reads CASSQDTGLAYTGELFF. CDR3 DNA sequence: TGCGCCAGCAGCCAAGATACGGGACTAGCGTACACCGGGGAGCTGTTTTTT.

In nucleotides, the CDR3 is TGCGCCAGCAGCCAAGAAGGGGGTTCGAATGAAAAACTGTTTTTT. It is translated as CASSQEGGSNEKLFF. The genes are TRBV4-3 and TRBJ1-4; weak D call: TRBD1 (6 bases). V was shortened by 0 bases and J by 5 bases, with 10 bases between the two germline ends. The CDR3 runs to 15 residues. Germline V gene sequence: CDR1 LGHNA, CDR2 YSLEER.

The rearrangement joins TRBV7-8 to TRBJ1-2; TRBD1 is a possible D gene (5 bases). Germline-derived CDR1 and CDR2 are SGHVS and FQNEAQ. The CDR3 totals 14 residues. The V end lost 3 bases, the J end lost 8 bases, and 16 bases lay between the germline ends. This CDR3 reads CASSFGTDYGGYTF. CDR3 DNA sequence: TGTGCCAGCAGCTTTGGGACCGACTATGGGGGCTACACCTTC. The variable domain in full, with the rest retrieved from reference TRBV7-8 and TRBJ1-2, is GAGVSQSPRYKVAKRGQDVALRCDPISGHVSLFWYQQALGQGPEFLTYFQNEAQLDKSGLPSDRFFAERPEGSVSTLKIQRTQQEDSAVYLCASSFGTDYGGYTFGSGTRLTVV.

At least ten counts were recorded for this clonotype. The gene calls are TRBV28 and TRBJ1-2; D gene unclear. The germline gives CDR1 MDHEN, CDR2 SYDVKM. This CDR3 region has 13 residues. The V and J ends lost 1 base and 4 bases respectively, with 7 bases between them. The CDR3 reads CASSLSRIYGYTF. The CDR3 DNA reads as TGTGCCAGCAGTTTATCACGGATCTATGGCTACACCTTC.

This chain connects TRBV28 to TRBJ2-5; D unclear. V shed 5 bases and J shed 5 bases, with 9 bases lying between them. The germline CDR1 and CDR2 sequences are MDHEN and SYDVKM. CDR3 length: 12 residues. The CDR3 sequence: CASSRLTETQYF. CDR3 nucleotide sequence: TGTGCCAGCAGTCGGTTAACGGAGACCCAGTACTTC. The variable domain in full, with the rest retrieved from reference TRBV28 and TRBJ2-5, is DVKVTQSSRYLVKRTGEKVFLECVQDMDHENMFWYRQDPGLGLRLIYFSYDVKMKEKGDIPEGYSVSREKKERFSLILESASTNQTSMYLCASSRLTETQYFGPGTRLLVL.

This clonotype was detected many times. Here the CDR3 DNA reads TGTGCCATCAGTGAGTACAGTCAAGAGACCCAGTACTTC. Its translation: CAISEYSQETQYF. The chain recombines TRBV10-3 with TRBJ2-5; unclear D gene. The V gene's germline CDR1 is ENHRY and CDR2 SYGVKD. V lost 1 base, J lost 2 bases, and 5 bases lay in between. The CDR3 runs 13 residues.

There are a few counts of this clonotype. The V and J genes are TRBV7-2 and TRBJ2-4; no clear D gene. Germline lookup yields CDR1 SGHTA and CDR2 FQGNSA. This CDR3 region has 16 residues. V lost 0 bases and J 0 bases, leaving 9 bases between the germline ends. CDR3 DNA: TGTGCCAGCAGCTTAGCTATCGCAGTAGCCAAAAACATTCAGTACTTC. Its protein is CASSLAIAVAKNIQYF. Variable domain in full (rest from reference TRBV7-2 and TRBJ2-4): GAGVSQSPSNKVTEKGKDVELRCDPISGHTALYWYRQSLGQGLEFLIYFQGNSAPDKSGLPSDRFSAERTGGSVSTLTIQRTQQEDSAVYLCASSLAIAVAKNIQYFGAGTRLSVL.

This clonotype was observed a handful of times. The gene calls are TRBV10-3 and TRBJ2-7, with 7 nucleotides matching TRBD1. Germline V CDR1 and CDR2: ENHRY, SYGVKD. This CDR3 comprises 14 residues. V trimming: 8 bases; J trimming: 1 base; junction bases outside the gene matches: 8. Here the CDR3 reads CAIGWGQTSYEQYF. CDR3 sequence (DNA): TGTGCCATCGGATGGGGACAGACATCCTACGAGCAGTACTTC.

This clonotype has at least ten counts. This chain connects TRBV28 to TRBJ1-6, with D perhaps TRBD1 (5 bases). Deletions cut 3 bases from V and 5 bases from J, with 17 bases between. Germline CDR1 is MDHEN and CDR2 is SYDVKM. The CDR3 extends over 17 amino acids. CDR3 residues: CASSFIWGRRDNSPLHF. The CDR3 nucleotides read TGTGCCAGCAGTTTCATATGGGGCAGGAGGGATAATTCACCCCTCCACTTT.

V usage is TRBV25-1 and J usage is TRBJ2-2, with D tentatively TRBD1 (6 bases). V was trimmed by 7 bases and J by 3 bases, leaving 12 bases between them. The germline CDR1 and CDR2 sequences are MGHDK and SYGVNS. This CDR3 has 14 residues. In DNA, the CDR3 is TGTGCCAGCACCCGGCAGGGGTACACCGGGGAGCTGTTTTTT. Encoded protein: CASTRQGYTGELFF.

This clonotype was detected a few times. The chain employs TRBV28 and TRBJ1-5; D gene ambiguous. The CDR3 length is 18 residues. CDR1 is MDHEN, CDR2 SYDVKM, per germline. V was trimmed by 4 bases and J by 0 bases, leaving 19 bases between them. The CDR3, as DNA: TGTGCCAGCAGTTATAGGAGTGATTGGTATTATAGCAATCAGCCCCAGCATTTT. Amino acids: CASSYRSDWYYSNQPQHF.

This clonotype was counted between two and nine times. The chain is built from TRBV6-5 and TRBJ2-5; 8 bases are shared with TRBD2. The V gene's germline CDR1 is MNHEY and CDR2 SVGAGI. The V segment lost 2 bases and the J segment 1 base; nucleotides outside the gene matches: 9. CDR3 length: 17 amino acids. The CDR3: CASSYLGGAEAQETQYF. CDR3 DNA: TGTGCCAGCAGTTACCTCGGGGGGGCTGAAGCCCAAGAGACCCAGTACTTC.

This chain uses TRBV12-3 or TRBV12-4 with TRBJ1-3; TRBD1 agrees at 9 bases. The CDR3 is made up of 17 amino acids. Trimming took 0 bases from V and 4 from J; bases not matched to a gene: 7. CDR3 in amino acids: CASSLALEDRGGNTIYF. The CDR3 bases are TGTGCCAGCAGTTTAGCGCTGGAGGACAGGGGAGGAAACACCATATATTTT.

In this sample, this clonotype turned up many times. V is TRBV5-1 and J is TRBJ2-1; 8 nucleotides align to TRBD2. Losses at the gene ends were 2 bases for V and 9 bases for J; bases not matched to a gene: 4. The CDR3 covers 13 residues. Per germline, CDR1 SGHRS and CDR2 YFSETQ. CDR3 amino acids: CASSLREGGEQFF. CDR3 DNA sequence: TGCGCCAGCAGCTTACGGGAGGGAGGTGAGCAGTTCTTC.

This chain joins TRBV20-1 and TRBJ2-2; TRBD2 might be the D (5 bases). Germline V CDR1 and CDR2: DFQATT, SNEGSKA (reference sequence). CDR3 length equals 11 residues. Deletions cut 7 bases from V and 8 bases from J, with 11 bases between. In DNA, the CDR3 is TGCAGTGTGCTAGCCGGGGGGGAGCTGTTTTTT. Translation gives CSVLAGGELFF.

The rearrangement links TRBV7-9 to TRBJ2-4; the match to TRBD1 covers 7 bases. With 7 bases clipped from V and 1 base from J, the junction kept 10 bases outside the gene matches. Per the germline V gene, CDR1 is SEHNR and CDR2 is FQNEAQ (reference sequence). This CDR3 region has 16 residues. DNA of the CDR3: TGTGCCAGCACCCAAATAGGACAGGACGCCAAAAACATTCAGTACTTC. Amino acids: CASTQIGQDAKNIQYF.

The rearrangement links TRBV19 to TRBJ2-1; no reliable D call. This CDR3 is built from 12 residues. The V end was cut by 3 bases, the J end by 4 bases, with 4 bases between. Per the germline V gene, CDR1 is LNHDA and CDR2 is SQIVND (reference sequence). The CDR3: CASSMIYNEQFF. The CDR3, as DNA: TGTGCCAGTAGTATGATATACAATGAGCAGTTCTTC.